This T cell receptor (beta chain) comes out of a study of early T cells in non-severe SARS-CoV-2 infection. Overall study: Bulk RNA isolated from unsorted whole blood underwent sequencing; chains were not paired. General study points: A preference for anti-spike CD8 responses marked VDJdb matching, which missed private and CD4 specificities.

The germline V gene has CDR1 KGHDR and CDR2 SFDVKD. V lost 3 bases and J 4 bases, leaving 12 bases between the germline ends. CDR3 length equals 15 residues. This clonotype was seen at least ten times. Its cognate antigen is unknown. cDNA molecules, individually, were tagged with unique molecular identifiers. TCRdb processed the 5' RACE reads anew with MiXCR; each CDR3 protein has one entry. The table includes about 48,000 distinct CDR3 sequences, over 7.5% detected once. The receptor was derived from an adult who was a healthcare worker with PCR-confirmed SARS-CoV-2 infection or an uninfected control (not recorded which). Material: whole blood. This rearrangement joins TRBV24-1 to TRBJ2-1; perhaps TRBD2 as D (5 bases). The CDR3 DNA reads as TGTGCCACCAGTGATCCCCTTACTAGTTACAATGAGCAGTTCTTC. Translated: CATSDPLTSYNEQFF.